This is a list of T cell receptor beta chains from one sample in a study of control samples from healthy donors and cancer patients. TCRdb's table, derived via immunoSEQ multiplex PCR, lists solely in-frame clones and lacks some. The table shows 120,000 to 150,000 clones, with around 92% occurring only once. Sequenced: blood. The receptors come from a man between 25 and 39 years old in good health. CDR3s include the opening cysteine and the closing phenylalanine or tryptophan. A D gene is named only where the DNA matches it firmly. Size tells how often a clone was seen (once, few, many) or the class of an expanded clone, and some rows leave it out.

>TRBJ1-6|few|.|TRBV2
CASWLINSPLHF
TGTGCCAGCTGGCTGATTAATTCACCCCTCCACTTT
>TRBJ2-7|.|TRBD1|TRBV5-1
CASSLGTGLEEQYF
TGCGCCAGCAGCTTGGGGACAGGCCTCGAAGAGCAGTACTTC
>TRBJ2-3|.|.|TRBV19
CASRSRTGTTDTQYF
TGTGCCAGTAGGAGTAGAACAGGGACCACAGATACGCAGTATTTT
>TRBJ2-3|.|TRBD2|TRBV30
CAWSSLAGGTDTQYF
TGTGCCTGGAGTAGCCTAGCGGGAGGCACAGATACGCAGTATTTT
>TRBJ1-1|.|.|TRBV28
CASLTIRDPENTEAFF
TGTGCCAGCCTGACGATAAGGGATCCCGAGAACACTGAAGCTTTCTTT
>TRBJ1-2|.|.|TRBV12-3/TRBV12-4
CASSYQANYGYTF
TGTGCCAGCAGCTACCAAGCTAACTATGGCTACACCTTC
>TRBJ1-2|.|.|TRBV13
CASSLPEYGYTF
TGTGCCAGCAGCTTACCGGAGTATGGCTACACCTTC
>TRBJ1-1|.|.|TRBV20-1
CSANHREAFF
TGCAGTGCTAACCACCGGGAAGCTTTCTTT
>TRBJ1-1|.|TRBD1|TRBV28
CASRTTGGASFTEAFF
TGTGCCAGCAGAACGACAGGGGGCGCGTCTTTTACTGAAGCTTTCTTT
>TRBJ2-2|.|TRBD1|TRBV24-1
CATSAPTGWSTGELFF
TGTGCCACCAGTGCGCCGACAGGGTGGAGCACCGGGGAGCTGTTTTTT
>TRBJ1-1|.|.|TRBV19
CASSISAKPPYTEAFF
TGTGCCAGTAGTATCTCGGCCAAACCGCCATACACTGAAGCTTTCTTT
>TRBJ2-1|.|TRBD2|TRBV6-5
CASSYVWLAGNNEQFF
TGTGCCAGCAGTTACGTCTGGCTAGCGGGGAACAATGAGCAGTTCTTC
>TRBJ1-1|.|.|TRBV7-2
CASSDRRGLNTEAFF
TGTGCCAGCAGCGATAGGCGGGGGCTGAACACTGAAGCTTTCTTT
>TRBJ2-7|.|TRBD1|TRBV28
CASSPVDRDGNEQYF
TGTGCCAGCAGTCCTGTGGACAGGGACGGTAACGAGCAGTACTTC